Following are 19 T cell receptor beta chains from one sample sequenced in a study of fetal regulatory T cell absence and autoimmunity (dated 2017 in TCRdb). The receptor library was made with the immunoSEQ multiplex PCR assay. TCRdb limited this immuneACCESS table to in-frame rearrangements with V and J called. A share of clones is missing; checked studies link under half to unresolved V genes, and the rest is unexplained. The table for this sample lists approximately 94,000 clones; approximately 79% of them were counted only once. The top ten clonotypes cover roughly 2% of the sample. Material: pancreas tissue. The receptors were gathered from a male donor with IPEX syndrome.

This clone turned up a few times. The V and J genes are TRBV6-1 and TRBJ1-6; D is ambiguous. This CDR3 is 12 amino acids long. V was pared by 1 base and J by 12 bases, with 7 bases between. Germline CDR1 is MNHNS and CDR2 is SASEGT. The CDR3 nucleotides read TGTGCCAGCAGTGAAGTATTTCGACCCCTCCACTTT. It yields the protein CASSEVFRPLHF.

The V and J genes are TRBV2 and TRBJ2-7, with D unclear. CDR1 is SNHLY and CDR2 is FYNNEI in the germline V gene. The CDR3 totals 12 residues. Trimming cost V 4 bases and J 0 bases, with 4 bases left between them. In DNA, the CDR3 is TGTGCCAGCAGTGCTAGCTCCTACGAGCAGTACTTC. Its translation is CASSASSYEQYF.

The gene calls are TRBV10-3 and TRBJ2-5; 9 bases fit TRBD2. Germline CDR1 and CDR2: ENHRY and SYGVKD. The CDR3 sequence is 13 residues long. The V and J ends lost 7 bases and 2 bases, in that order; junction bases with no gene match: 2. CDR3 bases: TGTGCCATCACTAGCGGGGAGCAAGAGACCCAGTACTTC. This encodes CAITSGEQETQYF.

The chain combines TRBV7-6 with TRBJ2-2, with TRBD2 matching over 11 bases. From germline, CDR1 is SGHVS and CDR2 FNYEAQ. V shed 3 bases, J shed 5 bases, and the junction held 5 bases outside the gene matches. The CDR3 is made up of 16 amino acids. The CDR3 bases are TGTGCCAGCAGCTTTGGGACTAGCGGCCAAACCGGGGAGCTGTTTTTT. Amino acids: CASSFGTSGQTGELFF.

Details on this clone: Other nucleotide sequences from this sample produce the same CDR3. The chain carries TRBV7-6 and TRBJ2-5, with D uncertain. The CDR3 totals 11 residues. With 4 bases removed from V and 5 bases from J, the gap between germline ends came to 5 bases. CDR1 and CDR2 from the germline V gene are SGHVS and FNYEAQ. Written as DNA, the CDR3 is TGTGCCAGCAGCTCCCGGGAGACCCAGTACTTC. Its translation is CASSSRETQYF.

Here the CDR3 reads CSVGPGLAEPTQYF. The CDR3 DNA reads TGCAGCGTTGGCCCGGGACTAGCGGAACCTACGCAGTATTTT. This sequence joins TRBV29-1 and TRBJ2-3; 11 nucleotides line up with TRBD2. The V gene end was trimmed by 4 bases and the J gene end by 8 bases; junction bases not matched to a gene: 8. The CDR3 totals 14 residues. CDR1 and CDR2 (germline): SQVTM, ANQGSEA.

This chain connects TRBV6-6 to TRBJ2-7, with 7 bases matching TRBD1. The CDR3 runs to 14 residues. The ends lost 2 bases at V and 4 bases at J; junction bases unmatched: 5. Germline V gene data show CDR1 as MNHNY and CDR2 as SVGAGI (reference sequence). CDR3 amino acids: CASSYPDRIYEQYF. The CDR3 region has the DNA TGTGCCAGCAGTTACCCGGACAGGATTTACGAGCAGTACTTC.

The genes are TRBV30 and TRBJ2-1; D perhaps matches TRBD2 (5 bases). With 5 bases removed from V and 0 bases from J, the gap between germline ends came to 11 bases. Germline CDR1 and CDR2: GTSNPN and SVGIG (reference sequence). The CDR3 runs to 14 residues. The CDR3 bases are TGTGCCTGGGGAAGCGGACCCTCCTACAATGAGCAGTTCTTC. Its translation is CAWGSGPSYNEQFF.

The rearrangement links TRBV10-3 to TRBJ2-5, with D unresolved. Between the trimmed V and J ends, which lost 3 bases and 3 bases, there was a span of 5 bases. CDR1 is ENHRY and CDR2 is SYGVKD in the germline V gene. This CDR3 is 12 amino acids long. CDR3 bases: TGTGCCATCAGTGACGTGGAAGAGACCCAGTACTTC. Protein product: CAISDVEETQYF.

The J gene is TRBJ2-7, the V gene TRBV2; no clear D gene. The CDR3 has 13 residues. V lost 0 bases and J lost 6, with 9 bases in between. From germline, CDR1 is SNHLY and CDR2 FYNNEI. The CDR3 here is CASSEALLGEQYF. The CDR3 nucleotides are TGTGCCAGCAGTGAAGCGCTTCTGGGCGAGCAGTACTTC.

V and J are TRBV11-3 and TRBJ2-7; the match to TRBD1 covers 12 bases. The CDR3 runs to 15 residues. J was trimmed by 7 bases and V by 5 bases; bases with no gene match: 9. Germline CDR1 SGHNT, CDR2 YENEEA. The CDR3 DNA sequence: TGTGCCAGCAGCCCACGGGACAGGGGGCCGGGGGAGCAGTACTTC. Protein: CASSPRDRGPGEQYF. The full variable domain, in which reference TRBV11-3 and TRBJ2-7 provide the parts outside the CDR3, is EAGVVQSPRYKIIEKKQPVAFWCNPISGHNTLYWYLQNLGQGPELLIRYENEEAVDDSQLPKDRFSAERLKGVDSTLKIQPAELGDSAVYLCASSPRDRGPGEQYFGPGTRLTVT.

This clone turned up a few times. The V and J genes are TRBV5-1 and TRBJ2-7; 7 bases fit TRBD1. This CDR3 region has 14 residues. Unmatched junction bases numbered 2, after V lost 1 base and J lost 1 base. Per the germline V gene, CDR1 is SGHRS and CDR2 is YFSETQ. Here the CDR3 DNA reads TGCGCCAGCAGCTTGAGACAGGGTTCCTACGAGCAGTACTTC. Protein product: CASSLRQGSYEQYF.

The chain carries TRBV5-4 and TRBJ2-1; 10 bases match TRBD1. Trimming removed 4 bases from V and 10 bases from J; junction bases left unmatched: 5. Germline V lookup: CDR1 SGHNT, CDR2 YYREEE (reference sequence). The CDR3 is 13 amino acids. This CDR3 reads CASSRGQGIEQFF. The DNA for the CDR3 is TGTGCCAGCAGCCGGGGACAGGGGATAGAGCAGTTCTTC.

This sequence joins TRBV27 and TRBJ2-7; D remains ambiguous. Germline V gene sequence: CDR1 MNHEY, CDR2 SMNVEV (reference sequence). The CDR3 runs 13 residues. V was shortened by 2 bases and J by 0 bases, with 5 bases between the two germline ends. In DNA, the CDR3 is TGTGCCAGCAGTTTACAGAGCTCCTACGAGCAGTACTTC. It encodes CASSLQSSYEQYF.

This clone has just a few counts. The chain carries TRBV6-5 and TRBJ1-5; tentative D call: TRBD1 (6 bases). V was shortened by 6 bases and J by 0 bases, with 12 bases between the two germline ends. CDR1 MNHEY and CDR2 SVGAGI come from the germline V gene. The CDR3 is made up of 15 amino acids. In DNA form, the CDR3 reads TGTGCCAGCAGAGGGACACCGTATAGCAATCAGCCCCAGCATTTT. Residues: CASRGTPYSNQPQHF.

The genes are TRBV4-1 and TRBJ2-5; either TRBD1 or TRBD2 may supply D (5 bases each). This CDR3 spans 13 amino acids. V gave up 5 bases and J gave up 12 bases, with 19 bases separating them. Germline V gene sequence: CDR1 MGHRA, CDR2 YSYEKL. CDR3 region: CASSGHVGGDKYF. CDR3 sequence (DNA): TGCGCCAGCAGCGGTCACGTTGGGGGAGACAAGTACTTC.

The chain uses TRBV4-1 and TRBJ2-1; TRBD2 aligns across 11 bases. Trimming at V came to 1 base and at J to 0 bases, leaving 5 bases not matched to a gene. CDR3 length equals 18 residues. Per the germline V gene, CDR1 is MGHRA and CDR2 is YSYEKL. This CDR3 reads CASSQGFGTSGSYNEQFF. As DNA, the CDR3 is TGCGCCAGCAGCCAAGGATTCGGGACTAGCGGCTCCTACAATGAGCAGTTCTTC.

The gene calls are TRBV2 and TRBJ2-7; TRBD2 aligns across 8 bases. The CDR3 has 17 residues. The germline gives CDR1 SNHLY, CDR2 FYNNEI. Trimming cost V 5 bases and J 3 bases; bases outside gene matches: 15. The CDR3 spells CASSWGTSSPRSYEQYF. CDR3 sequence (DNA): TGTGCCAGCAGTTGGGGGACTAGTAGCCCCCGGAGCTACGAGCAGTACTTC.

This rearrangement joins TRBV5-4 to TRBJ2-7, with a tentative D call TRBD1 (5 bases). The germline V gene encodes CDR1 SGHNT and CDR2 YYREEE (reference sequence). Trimming left V 0 bases short and J 3 bases short, with 7 bases between. This CDR3 comprises 13 residues. The CDR3: CASSLGGYYEQYF. CDR3 DNA: TGTGCCAGCAGCTTGGGGGGCTACTACGAGCAGTACTTC.